A few counts support the clone carrying this T cell receptor (beta chain). This specimen comes from a study of blood T cell repertoires in COVID-19. Study information: Donors in the United States, Italy and Spain gave samples during acute or convalescent COVID-19.

Profiling relied on immunoSEQ multiplex PCR, and the TCRdb table lists in-frame clones only, not all of them. The sample lists nearly 400,000 clones, under 90% occurring once. Input material: PBMCs or T cells enriched from blood (not recorded which). This receptor was identified in a woman in her thirties who had recovered from COVID-19.

In DNA, the CDR3 is TGTGCCAGCAGGTGGACTAGCGTCGGGGTCGGGGAGCTGTTTTTT. It yields the protein CASRWTSVGVGELFF. The V gene is TRBV7-2, the J gene TRBJ2-2; 9 bases align to TRBD2. This CDR3 is 15 amino acids long. Germline V gives CDR1 SGHTA, CDR2 FQGNSA. J gave up 7 bases and V 6 bases, and 9 bases lay outside the gene matches. Together with reference TRBV7-2 and TRBJ2-2, the CDR3 gives the full variable domain: GAGVSQSPSNKVTEKGKDVELRCDPISGHTALYWYRQSLGQGLEFLIYFQGNSAPDKSGLPSDRFSAERTGGSVSTLTIQRTQQEDSAVYLCASRWTSVGVGELFFGEGSRLTVL.